These 32 T cell receptor beta chains came from one sample sequenced in a study of T cells in Graves' hyperthyroidism and ophthalmopathy (dated by TCRdb to 2018 to 2020). The library was built by means of multiplex PCR. The data were produced on an Illumina HiSeq 2000. Amplification of TCR beta CDR3 regions was carried out from RNA transcripts. The TCR CDR3 was subjected to a first round of RT-PCR using the HTBI primer set and the Qiagen OneStep RT-PCR kit. The public reads were reprocessed in TCRdb via fastp at Q25 and MiXCR, keeping in-frame beta chains. Identical CDR3 proteins give one entry, which carries the most common genes and DNA. Counted in this sample were 550,000 to 650,000 distinct CDR3 sequences; approximately 15% of them appeared once. The top ten hold 5.8% of the sample. Sequencing was performed on blood. These receptors all come from a woman in her thirties with Graves' hyperthyroidism that later progressed to Graves' ophthalmopathy.

This chain connects TRBV14 to TRBJ1-1, with D hard to call. Looked up from germline, CDR1 is SGHDN and CDR2 is FVKESK. Trimming took 1 base from V and 4 from J, leaving 7 bases between them. The CDR3 extends over 13 amino acids. The CDR3 loop reads CASSQGGFTEAFF. The DNA of the CDR3 is TGTGCCAGCAGCCAAGGTGGTTTCACTGAAGCTTTCTTT.

The J gene is TRBJ1-4, the V gene TRBV4-3; D is ambiguous. Between the trimmed V and J ends, which lost 3 bases and 3 bases, there was a span of 11 bases. The length of the CDR3 is 15 residues. The germline V gene has CDR1 LGHNA and CDR2 YSLEER. CDR3 protein: CASSQAGEPNEKLFF. The CDR3 DNA reads as TGCGCCAGCAGCCAGGCCGGCGAGCCTAATGAAAAACTGTTTTTT.

Notes on this clonotype: Being one base from a much bigger clone, this may be a read error. The J gene is TRBJ2-3, the V gene TRBV24-1, with TRBD2 matching 8 bases. Germline CDR1 is KGHDR and CDR2 is SFDVKD. This CDR3 is 16 amino acids long. The CDR3 loop is CATSDFRSGSRDTQYF. The CDR3 region has the DNA TGTGCCACCAGTGATTTCAGAAGCGGGAGCAGAGATACGCAGTATTTT.

The V call is TRBV18, the J call TRBJ1-4, with TRBD1 as a possible D gene (5 bases). Trimming took off 4 bases at V and 7 bases at J, with 19 bases between the two ends. CDR1 is KGHSH and CDR2 is LQKENI in the germline V gene. The CDR3 consists of 16 residues. DNA of the CDR3: TGTGCCAGCTCACTGACGCCAAAGGGGTCTGGTGAAAAACTGTTTTTT. It translates to CASSLTPKGSGEKLFF.

There are a few counts of this clonotype. The rearrangement uses TRBV5-6 and TRBJ2-5; no clear D. V was trimmed by 1 base and J by 0 bases, leaving 7 bases between them. Looked up from germline, CDR1 is SGHDT and CDR2 is YYEEEE. CDR3 size: 14 residues. CDR3 amino acids: CASSLPSNQETQYF. DNA of the CDR3: TGTGCCAGCAGCTTGCCCTCTAACCAAGAGACCCAGTACTTC.

This clonotype was seen a few times. This chain links TRBV6-2 or TRBV6-3 with TRBJ1-4, with D hard to call. Germline lookup yields CDR1 MNHEY and CDR2 SVGEGT. V lost 5 bases, J lost 5 bases, and 12 bases lay in between. This CDR3 has 14 amino acids. The CDR3 sequence is CASSDTDLNEKLFF. The DNA for the CDR3 is TGTGCCAGCAGTGATACGGACTTGAATGAAAAACTGTTTTTT.

The chain links TRBV19 to TRBJ2-1; TRBD2 is a possible D gene (5 bases). The germline gives CDR1 LNHDA, CDR2 SQIVND (reference sequence). The CDR3 contains 13 residues. With 4 bases removed from V and 10 bases from J, the gap between germline ends came to 14 bases. The CDR3 sequence: CASSKGPSREQFF. The CDR3 nucleotides are TGTGCCAGTAGTAAAGGCCCTAGCCGCGAGCAGTTCTTC.

The chain uses TRBV5-1 and TRBJ2-7; 10 bases align to TRBD2. Trimming at V came to 2 bases and at J to 0 bases, leaving 14 bases not matched to a gene. The CDR3 contains 19 residues. CDR1 SGHRS and CDR2 YFSETQ come from the germline V gene. In nucleotides, the CDR3 is TGCGCCAGCAGCTTCTCTACTAGCGGGATAGGTGGGAGCTCCTACGAGCAGTACTTC. As protein: CASSFSTSGIGGSSYEQYF.

This clonotype was picked up a small number of times. This chain joins TRBV4-3 and TRBJ2-7; possibly TRBD1 for D (6 bases). The CDR3 is 15 amino acids. V was cut by 0 bases and J by 2 bases, with 11 bases left in between. Germline V gene lookup returns CDR1 LGHNA and CDR2 YSLEER. DNA for the CDR3: TGCGCCAGCAGCCAAGATATTGGGGGCCCCTACGAGCAGTACTTC. As protein: CASSQDIGGPYEQYF.

V gene TRBV14 combines with J gene TRBJ2-7; TRBD2 aligns across 7 bases. J gave up 6 bases and V 3 bases, and 8 bases lay outside the gene matches. This CDR3 has 14 amino acids. Germline V lookup: CDR1 SGHDN, CDR2 FVKESK. CDR3: CASSQREWEGEQYF. The CDR3 coding sequence is TGTGCCAGCAGCCAGCGGGAGTGGGAGGGCGAGCAGTACTTC.

There are a few counts of this clonotype. This rearrangement joins TRBV5-1 to TRBJ2-2; 8 bases are shared with TRBD2. Germline loops: CDR1 SGHRS, CDR2 YFSETQ. The CDR3 is 15 amino acids. V gave up 2 bases and J gave up 1 base; unmatched junction bases: 1. CDR3 DNA: TGCGCCAGCAGCTTTAGCGGGATGAACACCGGGGAGCTGTTTTTT. Translation: CASSFSGMNTGELFF.

The chain has TRBV9 and TRBJ2-1; TRBD2 agrees at 12 bases. The germline gives CDR1 SGDLS, CDR2 YYNGEE. The CDR3 has 16 amino acids. V lost 4 bases and J lost 6; bases outside the gene matches: 8. The CDR3 spells CASSPSTSGSVNEQFF. In DNA form, the CDR3 reads TGTGCCAGCAGCCCCTCGACTAGCGGGAGTGTCAATGAGCAGTTCTTC.

This clonotype was found a few times. The chain couples TRBV28 to TRBJ1-1; D gene ambiguous. The CDR3 sequence is 11 residues long. The V end was cut by 5 bases, the J end by 10 bases, with 11 bases between. The germline V gene has CDR1 MDHEN and CDR2 SYDVKM. The DNA of the CDR3 is TGTGCCAGCAGTCCCAGATGGAGAGCTTTCTTT. Translated, it gives CASSPRWRAFF.

A few counts support this clonotype. The J gene is TRBJ2-1, the V gene TRBV4-3, with a possible D match to TRBD2 (6 bases). The CDR3 loop spans 18 amino acids. Germline values: CDR1 LGHNA, CDR2 YSLEER. V lost 0 bases and J 4 bases, leaving 19 bases between the germline ends. DNA for the CDR3: TGCGCCAGCAGCCAAGATCGCGCGGGACTCCTGCTGTACAATGAGCAGTTCTTC. The encoded protein is CASSQDRAGLLLYNEQFF.

This clonotype has just a few counts. The rearrangement joins TRBV11-2 to TRBJ2-1; a weak D match, TRBD2 (6 bases). V was pared by 5 bases and J by 7 bases, with 18 bases between. This CDR3 contains 15 residues. CDR1 is SGHAT and CDR2 is FQNNGV in the germline V gene. The CDR3 bases are TGTGCCAGCAGCCCATTTAAGGTGCGGGGTAATGAGCAGTTCTTC. This gives the protein CASSPFKVRGNEQFF.

The CDR3 DNA follows: TGCAGTGCTAGGGTTTCCTCTCCCCCCGGAGACACCATATATTTT. Translated: CSARVSSPPGDTIYF. The chain carries TRBV20-1 and TRBJ1-3; D remains ambiguous. Trimming took off 3 bases at V and 8 bases at J, with 20 bases between the two ends. Germline values: CDR1 DFQATT, CDR2 SNEGSKA (reference sequence). The CDR3 is made up of 15 amino acids.

This clonotype was observed many times. The chain has TRBV3-1 and TRBJ2-1, with D possibly matching TRBD2 (5 bases). CDR1 and CDR2 from the germline V gene are LGHDT and YNNKEL (reference sequence). The ends were cut back, 4 bases at V and 2 bases at J, with 12 bases in the middle. The CDR3 has 15 amino acids. CDR3 sequence reads: CASSRGTGTYNEQFF. Written as DNA, the CDR3 is TGTGCCAGCAGCCGAGGAACCGGGACCTACAATGAGCAGTTCTTC.

This chain connects TRBV27 to TRBJ2-1, with 15 positions matching TRBD2. CDR3 length: 18 residues. J lost 8 bases, V lost 4 bases, and 12 bases had no gene match. CDR1 and CDR2 from the germline V gene are MNHEY and SMNVEV (reference sequence). CDR3 sequence: CASSSGLAGGWFEDEQFF. CDR3 DNA sequence: TGTGCCAGCAGTTCGGGACTAGCGGGAGGCTGGTTCGAGGATGAGCAGTTCTTC.

The table lists this clonotype with many counts. This chain uses TRBV12-3 or TRBV12-4 with TRBJ1-2, with D hard to call. V shed 7 bases and J shed 2 bases, with 14 bases lying between them. CDR3 length: 14 residues. The CDR3 bases are TGTGCCAGCACCCCGGCCGGGCACAACTATGGCTACACCTTC. Its translation: CASTPAGHNYGYTF.

The chain combines TRBV7-9 with TRBJ1-1, with D perhaps TRBD1 (5 bases). This CDR3 comprises 14 residues. V was clipped by 5 bases and J by 5 bases, with 15 bases between them. Per the germline V gene, CDR1 is SEHNR and CDR2 is FQNEAQ (reference sequence). CDR3: CASSPRAVTTEAFF. The CDR3 bases are TGTGCCAGCAGCCCCAGGGCAGTGACGACTGAAGCTTTCTTT.

In the case of this clonotype: A much larger clone differs from this one at a single base, so this may be a read error. This chain links TRBV7-9 with TRBJ2-3; no clear D gene. The germline V gene encodes CDR1 SEHNR and CDR2 FQNEAQ (reference sequence). This CDR3 has 15 amino acids. Trimming left V 1 base short and J 0 bases short, with 8 bases between. CDR3 DNA sequence: TGTGCCAGCAGCTTAGGTAACGGCAGCACAGATACGCAGTATTTT. Amino acids: CASSLGNGSTDTQYF.

This clonotype occurred many times. The chain has TRBV20-1 and TRBJ1-2; a weak D match, TRBD1 (5 bases). The CDR3 sequence is 11 residues long. In germline, CDR1 is DFQATT, CDR2 SNEGSKA (reference sequence). Trimming shortened V by 1 base and J by 6 bases, and 6 bases separated the two germline ends. The CDR3 is CSARGGDGYTF. As DNA, the CDR3 is TGCAGTGCTAGAGGGGGGGATGGCTACACCTTC.

CDR3 residues: CASSFADGYTF. CDR3 coding DNA: TGTGCCAGCAGCTTCGCGGATGGCTACACCTTC. This chain joins TRBV7-9 and TRBJ1-2; D unclear. CDR1 SEHNR and CDR2 FQNEAQ come from the germline V gene (reference sequence). Deletions cut 3 bases from V and 6 bases from J, with 5 bases between. This CDR3 is built from 11 residues.

The table lists this clonotype with a few counts. The chain has TRBV18 and TRBJ2-7; 10 bases map to TRBD2. With V trimmed by 0 bases and J by 0 bases, 2 bases remained unmatched. This CDR3 spans 16 amino acids. Germline V gene lookup returns CDR1 KGHSH and CDR2 LQKENI. The CDR3 nucleotides are TGTGCCAGCTCACCACCAAGGACTAGCGGCTCCTACGAGCAGTACTTC. Protein sequence: CASSPPRTSGSYEQYF.

This clonotype has more than one count but fewer than ten. This chain uses TRBV25-1 with TRBJ2-5; tentatively, D is TRBD2 (6 bases). Germline CDR1 is MGHDK and CDR2 is SYGVNS. CDR3 size: 15 residues. Trimming shortened V by 0 bases and J by 4 bases, and 12 bases separated the two germline ends. This CDR3 is CASSEYGGAGETQYF. CDR3 DNA: TGTGCCAGCAGTGAATACGGAGGGGCAGGAGAGACCCAGTACTTC.

Many counts were recorded for this clonotype. This chain uses TRBV14 with TRBJ2-1, with a weak D call TRBD1 (6 bases). The CDR3 extends over 16 amino acids. Trimming cost V 0 bases and J 8 bases, with 17 bases left between them. Germline CDR1 and CDR2: SGHDN and FVKESK. The CDR3 spells CASSQEWRGGGDEQFF. For the CDR3, the DNA is TGTGCCAGCAGCCAAGAGTGGCGAGGGGGTGGGGATGAGCAGTTCTTC.

This clonotype was counted many times. The V and J genes are TRBV12-3 or TRBV12-4 and TRBJ1-5; D unresolved. The CDR3 is 14 amino acids. The V end lost 0 bases, the J end lost 7 bases, and 10 bases lay between the germline ends. This chain's CDR3 is CASSLAESGQPQHF. The CDR3, as DNA: TGTGCCAGCAGTTTAGCCGAGTCGGGACAGCCCCAGCATTTT.

This clonotype was detected ten times or more. This chain joins TRBV12-3 or TRBV12-4 and TRBJ1-1, with 7 bases fitting TRBD1. Unmatched junction bases numbered 3, after V lost 6 bases and J lost 2 bases. The length of the CDR3 is 13 residues. The CDR3 DNA reads as TGTGCCAGCAGGGGGGACAGCAACACTGAAGCTTTCTTT. Amino acid sequence: CASRGDSNTEAFF.

This clonotype appeared many times. V is TRBV6-1 and J is TRBJ2-5; 9 bases are a match to TRBD1. Germline loops: CDR1 MNHNS, CDR2 SASEGT. The CDR3 is made up of 16 amino acids. V lost 5 bases, J lost 5 bases, and 12 bases stayed unmatched. The CDR3 bases are TGTGCCAGCAGTTCAGCCGAAACAGGGGGCTGGGAGACCCAGTACTTC. Residues: CASSSAETGGWETQYF.

This clonotype came up a few times. The chain has TRBV19 and TRBJ2-7; no definite D call. V gave up 2 bases and J gave up 5 bases, with 7 bases separating them. Germline lookup yields CDR1 LNHDA and CDR2 SQIVND (reference sequence). There are 12 residues in the CDR3. The CDR3 is CASSINRNEQYF. CDR3 in DNA: TGTGCCAGTAGTATAAATCGGAACGAGCAGTACTTC. Full variable domain (remainder filled in from reference TRBV19 and TRBJ2-7): DGGITQSPKYLFRKEGQNVTLSCEQNLNHDAMYWYRQDPGQGLRLIYYSQIVNDFQKGDIAEGYSVSREKKESFPLTVTSAQKNPTAFYLCASSINRNEQYFGPGTRLTVT.

V and J are TRBV28 and TRBJ2-2; D ambiguous. The CDR3 length is 15 residues. CDR1 is MDHEN, CDR2 SYDVKM, per germline. V lost 5 bases and J lost 3, with 13 bases in between. The CDR3 nucleotides read TGTGCCAGCAGTCCTCCCAAAGTGGACACCGGGGAGCTGTTTTTT. This codes for CASSPPKVDTGELFF.

This clonotype was recorded at least ten times. V gene TRBV19 combines with J gene TRBJ2-1, with 10 nucleotides matching TRBD2. V was pared by 4 bases and J by 2 bases, with 5 bases of the junction left unmatched. The CDR3 extends over 16 amino acids. The germline gives CDR1 LNHDA, CDR2 SQIVND (reference sequence). CDR3 residues: CASSSSGRSPYNEQFF. In DNA, the CDR3 is TGTGCCAGTAGTAGTAGCGGGAGGTCACCCTACAATGAGCAGTTCTTC. Complete variable domain (other parts from reference TRBV19 and TRBJ2-1): DGGITQSPKYLFRKEGQNVTLSCEQNLNHDAMYWYRQDPGQGLRLIYYSQIVNDFQKGDIAEGYSVSREKKESFPLTVTSAQKNPTAFYLCASSSSGRSPYNEQFFGPGTRLTVL.